Listed below are T cell receptor beta chains from one sample, sequenced in a study of T-cell memory formation after mild COVID-19. TCRdb reanalysed the 5' RACE reads using MiXCR and keeps one entry per CDR3 protein. The table lists hundreds of thousands of distinct CDR3 sequences, over 13% of them singletons, with roughly a fifth in the top ten. Sequences were obtained from PBMCs or a T cell subset sorted from them (not recorded which). Source of these receptors: a man between 18 and 35 years old who had mild COVID-19 (a few samples of this study predate the infection). Cell type and time point are not known. Each CDR3 is given with its conserved first and last residue. The D gene is left open where the match is weak. Size is stated for part of the rows, as once, few or many counts, or as a class when the clone is expanded.

DNA: TGTGCCAGCAGCCATAGCAATCAGGGGGGATCGGATGGCTACACCTTC; CDR3: CASSHSNQGGSDGYTF; D: TRBD1; V: TRBV4-2; J: TRBJ1-2; size: -
DNA: TGCAGTGCTGACATAATTACAGGGGGAGAAGCCCCAGGGGCTTTCTTT; CDR3: CSADIITGGEAPGAFF; D: TRBD1; V: TRBV20-1; J: TRBJ1-1; size: -
DNA: TGTGCCAGTCCTAGCGGGGGGGCCGCAGATACGCAGTATTTT; CDR3: CASPSGGAADTQYF; D: TRBD2; V: TRBV5-4; J: TRBJ2-3; size: -
DNA: TGCAGTGCCAGGGACAGCCCAGAGACCCAGTACTTC; CDR3: CSARDSPETQYF; D: TRBD1; V: TRBV20-1; J: TRBJ2-5; size: few
DNA: TGTGCCAGCTCCGACAGGAATAATGAAAAACTGTTTTTT; CDR3: CASSDRNNEKLFF; D: -; V: TRBV13; J: TRBJ1-4; size: -
DNA: TGCGCCAGCAGCGAGAGGAACACTGAAGCTTTCTTT; CDR3: CASSERNTEAFF; D: -; V: TRBV5-1; J: TRBJ1-1; size: few
DNA: TGCGCCAGCAGCGTCCAGGGGAACGGGGAGCTGTTTTTT; CDR3: CASSVQGNGELFF; D: -; V: TRBV5-1; J: TRBJ2-2; size: -
DNA: TGTGCCAGCAGCTCGTCCGGGGGCACGTACATTCAGTACTTC; CDR3: CASSSSGGTYIQYF; D: -; V: TRBV5-6; J: TRBJ2-4; size: few
DNA: TGTGCCAGTAGTATTCAAAGGGTCGGGGAGCTGTTTTTT; CDR3: CASSIQRVGELFF; D: -; V: TRBV19; J: TRBJ2-2; size: few
DNA: TGTGCCAGCAGCAGGACAGGGACAGTTCCAGATACGCAGTATTTT; CDR3: CASSRTGTVPDTQYF; D: TRBD1; V: TRBV5-6; J: TRBJ2-3; size: many
DNA: TGTGCCAGCAGCCGGACAGGGGAGGGCTACACCTTC; CDR3: CASSRTGEGYTF; D: TRBD1; V: TRBV9; J: TRBJ1-2; size: -
DNA: TGCAGTGCTAGACCCAAGCAGGCGACCTTACCCTCCTACGAGCAGTACTTC; CDR3: CSARPKQATLPSYEQYF; D: -; V: TRBV20-1; J: TRBJ2-7; size: few
DNA: TGTGCCAGCAGCTTAGACAGGGCTTCACCCCTCCACTTT; CDR3: CASSLDRASPLHF; D: TRBD1; V: TRBV5-4; J: TRBJ1-6; size: many
DNA: TGCGCCAGCCTACAGGGGGCGCGAGGAGATACGCAGTATTTT; CDR3: CASLQGARGDTQYF; D: TRBD1; V: TRBV5-1; J: TRBJ2-3; size: few
DNA: TGTGCCACCAGCAGAGCCTACAATGAGCAGTTCTTC; CDR3: CATSRAYNEQFF; D: -; V: TRBV15; J: TRBJ2-1; size: many
DNA: TGTGCCAGCACCCCGGCAGGTTCACCCCTCCACTTT; CDR3: CASTPAGSPLHF; D: -; V: TRBV6-6; J: TRBJ1-6; size: few
DNA: TGCAGTGCTGTGACAGGGAATAATTCACCCCTCCACTTT; CDR3: CSAVTGNNSPLHF; D: TRBD1; V: TRBV20-1; J: TRBJ1-6; size: many
DNA: TGTGCCAGCAGTCCTTTGGGGACACTTACCCAAGCTTTCTTT; CDR3: CASSPLGTLTQAFF; D: -; V: TRBV6-5; J: TRBJ1-1; size: few
DNA: TGTGCCACCAGCAGAGATGCGGCAACTAATGAAAAACTGTTTTTT; CDR3: CATSRDAATNEKLFF; D: -; V: TRBV15; J: TRBJ1-4; size: -
DNA: TGCAGTGCTAGGTCTGGCAGCTCTGGGGCCAACGTCCTGACTTTC; CDR3: CSARSGSSGANVLTF; D: -; V: TRBV20-1; J: TRBJ2-6; size: -
DNA: TGTGCCAGCAGCCTCGGGACTAGCGGGGGATCCGGGGCCAACGTCCTGACTTTC; CDR3: CASSLGTSGGSGANVLTF; D: TRBD2; V: TRBV6-5; J: TRBJ2-6; size: few
DNA: TGCAGTGCTAGAGTGGCGGGGGTCTTAAATCAGCCCCAGCATTTT; CDR3: CSARVAGVLNQPQHF; D: -; V: TRBV20-1; J: TRBJ1-5; size: -
DNA: TGTGCCAGCAGCCCTCAAGGAAGCTCCTACGAGCAGTACTTC; CDR3: CASSPQGSSYEQYF; D: -; V: TRBV11-2; J: TRBJ2-7; size: few
DNA: TGTGCCAGCAGCCAATCCCTACGGGGGGCAGATACGCAGTATTTT; CDR3: CASSQSLRGADTQYF; D: TRBD2; V: TRBV3-1; J: TRBJ2-3; size: many
DNA: TGTGCCAGCAGCCCCATCGTCAGCACAGATACGCAGTATTTT; CDR3: CASSPIVSTDTQYF; D: -; V: TRBV7-3; J: TRBJ2-3; size: few
DNA: TGTGCTCACAGCTTACGACAGGACACTGAAGCTTTCTTT; CDR3: CAHSLRQDTEAFF; D: -; V: TRBV7-2; J: TRBJ1-1; size: -
DNA: TGTGCCAGCAGCCAGAGGTGGTTAGGCTCTGGAAACACCATATATTTT; CDR3: CASSQRWLGSGNTIYF; D: -; V: TRBV9; J: TRBJ1-3; size: few
DNA: TGTGCCAGCAGCCTCCGGCGGGGGACTAGCGACGGTTGGGAGACCCAGTACTTC; CDR3: CASSLRRGTSDGWETQYF; D: TRBD2; V: TRBV6-6; J: TRBJ2-5; size: few
DNA: TGTGCCAGCAGCGCCCCGGAGGGTCACGAGCAGTACTTC; CDR3: CASSAPEGHEQYF; D: -; V: TRBV5-5; J: TRBJ2-7; size: many
DNA: TGTGCCAGCAGGGAACGGGACAGAAGGGCCAATCAGCCCCAGCATTTT; CDR3: CASRERDRRANQPQHF; D: TRBD1; V: TRBV6-4; J: TRBJ1-5; size: -
DNA: TGTGCCAGCAGTTCCACCGGGACAGGGAGTTACAATGAGCAGTTCTTC; CDR3: CASSSTGTGSYNEQFF; D: TRBD1; V: TRBV12-3/TRBV12-4; J: TRBJ2-1; size: few
DNA: TGCGCCAGCAGCCAGAGCACTAAAAACAGGGGAATTGGGGACGAGCAGTACTTC; CDR3: CASSQSTKNRGIGDEQYF; D: TRBD1; V: TRBV4-3; J: TRBJ2-7; size: many
DNA: TGTGCCAGCAGTTTTCAGGGGTTCTACGAGCAGTACTTC; CDR3: CASSFQGFYEQYF; D: -; V: TRBV12-3/TRBV12-4; J: TRBJ2-7; size: few
DNA: TGTGCCACCGGATTTATAGGGCAGGGGATCCACGAGCAGTACTTC; CDR3: CATGFIGQGIHEQYF; D: -; V: TRBV15; J: TRBJ2-7; size: -
DNA: TGTGCCAGCAGGGCCCACAGGGGTGAAGCTTTCTTT; CDR3: CASRAHRGEAFF; D: TRBD1; V: TRBV2; J: TRBJ1-1; size: -